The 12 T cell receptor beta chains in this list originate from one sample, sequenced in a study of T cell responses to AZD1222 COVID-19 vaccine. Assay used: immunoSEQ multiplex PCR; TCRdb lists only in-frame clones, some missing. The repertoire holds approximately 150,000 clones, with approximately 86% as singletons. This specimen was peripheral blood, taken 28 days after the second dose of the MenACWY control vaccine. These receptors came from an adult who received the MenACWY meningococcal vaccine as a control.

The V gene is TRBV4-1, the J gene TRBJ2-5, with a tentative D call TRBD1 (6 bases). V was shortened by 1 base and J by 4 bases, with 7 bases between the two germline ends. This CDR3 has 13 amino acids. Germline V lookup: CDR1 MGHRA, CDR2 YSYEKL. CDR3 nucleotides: TGCGCCAGCAGCCAAGGACAGGTAGAGACCCAGTACTTC. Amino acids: CASSQGQVETQYF.

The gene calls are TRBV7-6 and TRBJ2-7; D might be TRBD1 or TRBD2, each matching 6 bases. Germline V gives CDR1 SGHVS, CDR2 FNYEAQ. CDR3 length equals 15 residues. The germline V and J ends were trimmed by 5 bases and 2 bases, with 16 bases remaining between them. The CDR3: CASSLGGDATYEQYF. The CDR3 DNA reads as TGTGCCAGCAGCCTCGGGGGCGACGCAACCTACGAGCAGTACTTC.

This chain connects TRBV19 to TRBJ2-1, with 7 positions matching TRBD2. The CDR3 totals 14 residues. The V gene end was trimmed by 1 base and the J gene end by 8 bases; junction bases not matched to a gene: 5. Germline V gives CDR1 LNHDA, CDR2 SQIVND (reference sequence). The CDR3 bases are TGTGCCAGTAGTATAGCGGGAGGTCGCCATGAGCAGTTCTTC. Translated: CASSIAGGRHEQFF.

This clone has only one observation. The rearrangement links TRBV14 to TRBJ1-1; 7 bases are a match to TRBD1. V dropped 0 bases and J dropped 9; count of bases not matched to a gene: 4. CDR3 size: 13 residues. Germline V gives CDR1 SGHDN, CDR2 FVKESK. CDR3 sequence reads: CASSQEWTGQAFF. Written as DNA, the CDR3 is TGTGCCAGCAGCCAAGAGTGGACAGGCCAAGCTTTCTTT.

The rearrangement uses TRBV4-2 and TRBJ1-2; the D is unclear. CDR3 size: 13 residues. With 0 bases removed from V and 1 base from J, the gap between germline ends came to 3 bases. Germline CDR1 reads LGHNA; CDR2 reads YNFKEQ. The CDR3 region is CASSQEGNYGYTF. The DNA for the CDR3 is TGTGCCAGCAGCCAAGAGGGTAACTATGGCTACACCTTC.

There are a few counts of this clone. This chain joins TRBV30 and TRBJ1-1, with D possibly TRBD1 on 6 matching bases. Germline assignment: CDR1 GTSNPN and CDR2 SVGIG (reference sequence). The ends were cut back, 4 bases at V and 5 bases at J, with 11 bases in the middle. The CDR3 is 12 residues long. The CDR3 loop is CAWTNRVTEAFF. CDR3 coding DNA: TGTGCCTGGACCAACAGGGTAACTGAAGCTTTCTTT.

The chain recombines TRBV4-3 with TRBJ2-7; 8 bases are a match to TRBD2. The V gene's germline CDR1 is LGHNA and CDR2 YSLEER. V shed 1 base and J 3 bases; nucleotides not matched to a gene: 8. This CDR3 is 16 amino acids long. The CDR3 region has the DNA TGCGCCAGCAGCCAAGGTCGCGGTGCGGGAGGCTACGAGCAGTACTTC. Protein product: CASSQGRGAGGYEQYF.

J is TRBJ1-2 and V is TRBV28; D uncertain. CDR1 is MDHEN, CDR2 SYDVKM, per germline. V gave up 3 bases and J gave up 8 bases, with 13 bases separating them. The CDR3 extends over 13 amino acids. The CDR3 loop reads CASSLNGWAGYTF. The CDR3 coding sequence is TGTGCCAGCAGTTTGAACGGATGGGCCGGCTACACCTTC.

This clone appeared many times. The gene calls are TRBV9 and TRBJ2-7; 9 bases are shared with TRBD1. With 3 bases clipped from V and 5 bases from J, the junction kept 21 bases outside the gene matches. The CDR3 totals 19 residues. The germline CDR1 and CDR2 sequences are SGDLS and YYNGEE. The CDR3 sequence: CASSGTFGSLGQGIHEQYF. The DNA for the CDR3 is TGTGCCAGCAGCGGAACGTTTGGGAGTCTAGGACAGGGGATCCACGAGCAGTACTTC.

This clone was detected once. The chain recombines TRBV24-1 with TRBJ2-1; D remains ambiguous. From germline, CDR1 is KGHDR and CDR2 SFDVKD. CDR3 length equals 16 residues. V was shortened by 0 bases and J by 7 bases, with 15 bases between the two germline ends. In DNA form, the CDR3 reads TGTGCCACCAGTGATTTGGGGTCCAGTTTGTTTAATGAGCAGTTCTTC. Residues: CATSDLGSSLFNEQFF.

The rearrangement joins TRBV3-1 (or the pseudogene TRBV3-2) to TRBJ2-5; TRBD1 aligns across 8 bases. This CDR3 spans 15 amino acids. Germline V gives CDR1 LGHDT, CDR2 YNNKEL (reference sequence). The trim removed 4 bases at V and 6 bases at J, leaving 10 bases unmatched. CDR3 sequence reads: CASSRPTGGWQTQYF. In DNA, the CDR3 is TGTGCCAGCAGCCGCCCTACAGGGGGATGGCAGACCCAGTACTTC.

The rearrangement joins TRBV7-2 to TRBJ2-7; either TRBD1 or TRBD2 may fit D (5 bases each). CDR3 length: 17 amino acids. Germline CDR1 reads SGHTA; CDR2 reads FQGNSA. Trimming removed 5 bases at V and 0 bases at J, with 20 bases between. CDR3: CASSLLGFRGHSYEQYF. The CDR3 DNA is TGTGCCAGCAGCCTTCTGGGCTTTCGGGGCCACTCCTACGAGCAGTACTTC.